This TCR beta chain was profiled in a study of blood T cell repertoires in COVID-19. For the study at large: PBMCs, B-cell-depleted T cells, or T cells were the source of the cDNA or gDNA that made up the material.

V gave up 0 bases and J gave up 5 bases, with 11 bases separating them. Germline CDR1 and CDR2: MGHRA and YSYEKL. This CDR3 comprises 15 residues. This clone is a singleton in its sample. Original data processing: Amplifying reference gene primers gave estimates of nucleated cell counts. Method: immunoSEQ multiplex PCR; TCRdb's copy keeps in-frame clones and lacks some. V, J and clone size are those of that table, while D and trimming were read from the DNA. The sample has about 160,000 clones, over 70% seen once. The TCR sequence derives from an elderly woman with active or convalescent COVID-19. The specimen sequenced was peripheral blood. The chain recombines TRBV4-1 with TRBJ1-5; possibly TRBD1 for D (6 bases). CDR3 amino acids: CASSQEPDRYQPQHF. The DNA for the CDR3 is TGCGCCAGCAGCCAAGAACCCGACAGGTATCAGCCCCAGCATTTT.